This TCR beta chain came from a study of T cell responses to AZD1222 COVID-19 vaccine. Study outcomes and limitations: Baseline seropositivity characterized only a handful of AZD1222 recipients. Most donors were white British and more were female, and clonal diversity was possibly underestimated. Spike-wide vaccine-associated CD4 TCRs dominated at 160-218 and 743-854.

Between the trimmed V and J ends, which lost 10 bases and 2 bases, there was a span of 21 bases. The CDR3 spans 15 residues. The germline V gene has CDR1 ENHRY and CDR2 SYGVKD. Assay used: immunoSEQ multiplex PCR; TCRdb lists only in-frame clones, some missing. In the table there are around 65,000 clones, around four fifths of which are singletons. This clone was seen only a few times. Its antigen is not known. This chain uses TRBV10-3 with TRBJ2-7; perhaps TRBD1 as D (5 bases). This clonotype originated in an adult who received the AZD1222 COVID-19 vaccine. Source: peripheral blood, taken 28 days after the second AZD1222 dose. As DNA, the CDR3 is TGTGCCACCCAGGGTCCTCGGACGGGCCCCTACGAGCAGTACTTC. As protein: CATQGPRTGPYEQYF.